This passage covers 29 T cell receptor beta chains from one sample sequenced in a study of blood T cell repertoires in COVID-19. Sequencing used immunoSEQ multiplex PCR; TCRdb keeps in-frame clones, though not all of them. Altogether almost 250,000 clones are present, approximately 85% being singletons, with the ten largest covering around 9.8%. Specimen: PBMCs or T cells enriched from blood (not recorded which). The receptors come from a woman aged 45 to 65 with acute COVID-19.

This clone appeared a single time. The chain joins TRBV5-4 to TRBJ1-1, with 9 nucleotides matching TRBD1. The J segment lost 5 bases and the V segment lost 0 bases, leaving 5 bases of the junction unmatched. Germline V lookup: CDR1 SGHNT, CDR2 YYREEE (reference sequence). The CDR3 length is 15 residues. CDR3 in amino acids: CASSLGGQGLTEAFF. The CDR3 DNA is TGTGCCAGCAGCTTGGGGGGACAGGGATTAACTGAAGCTTTCTTT. Based on the CDR3 plus reference TRBV5-4 and TRBJ1-1, the full variable domain is ETGVTQSPTHLIKTRGQQVTLRCSSQSGHNTVSWYQQALGQGPQFIFQYYREEENGRGNFPPRFSGLQFPNYSSELNVNALELDDSALYLCASSLGGQGLTEAFFGQGTRLTVV.

J is TRBJ1-4 and V is TRBV18; 8 nucleotides agree with TRBD1. Per germline, CDR1 KGHSH and CDR2 LQKENI. The CDR3 runs 16 residues. V shed 5 bases and J 5 bases; nucleotides not matched to a gene: 10. CDR3 coding DNA: TGTGCCAGCTCATATCTCCCCGGGACAGGAAATGAAAAACTGTTTTTT. This encodes CASSYLPGTGNEKLFF.

The chain employs TRBV4-3 and TRBJ1-1; D unclear. CDR3 size: 16 residues. Trimming took off 3 bases at V and 11 bases at J, with 25 bases between the two ends. CDR1 LGHNA and CDR2 YSLEER come from the germline V gene. CDR3 in DNA: TGCGCCAGCAGCCATTGGAGCCAGTCGGGAACACTTGGGGCTTTCTTT. This codes for CASSHWSQSGTLGAFF.

The genes are TRBV7-3 and TRBJ2-5; D possibly corresponds to TRBD2 (6 bases). Germline V CDR1 and CDR2: SGHTA, FQGTGA. The CDR3 consists of 15 residues. V lost 6 bases and J 5 bases, leaving 19 bases between the germline ends. CDR3 loop: CASSPTGRGVETQYF. Written as DNA, the CDR3 is TGTGCCAGCAGTCCGACCGGGAGAGGGGTGGAGACCCAGTACTTC.

The chain uses TRBV6-4 and TRBJ1-2, with 9 bases identical to TRBD1. This CDR3 spans 13 amino acids. CDR1 and CDR2 from the germline V gene are MRHNA and SNTAGT. The trim removed 2 bases at V and 6 bases at J, leaving 1 base unmatched. DNA for the CDR3: TGTGCCAGCAGTGACGACAGGGGGGATGGCTACACCTTC. It specifies CASSDDRGDGYTF.

The chain couples TRBV7-2 to TRBJ2-3, with 11 bases matching TRBD2. The CDR3 length is 16 residues. Germline loops: CDR1 SGHTA, CDR2 FQGNSA. V was pared by 5 bases and J by 3 bases, with 7 bases of the junction left unmatched. The chain's CDR3 is CASSARLAGTTDTQYF. As DNA, the CDR3 is TGTGCCAGCAGCGCCCGACTAGCGGGGACGACAGATACGCAGTATTTT.

This clone was picked up a small number of times. The chain combines TRBV30 with TRBJ1-1; D possibly corresponds to TRBD1 (6 bases). CDR3 size: 14 residues. Trimming took off 1 base at V and 0 bases at J, with 9 bases between the two ends. Germline V gives CDR1 GTSNPN, CDR2 SVGIG (reference sequence). The CDR3 DNA reads TGTGCCTGGAGTGGGGACACTATGAACACTGAAGCTTTCTTT. This translates into CAWSGDTMNTEAFF.

The CDR3 DNA is TGTGCCAGCTCTCCCGGGAGGCCAGACCAAGAGACCCAGTACTTC. It translates to CASSPGRPDQETQYF. The chain has TRBV18 and TRBJ2-5, with TRBD2 matching over 7 bases. Trimming took 6 bases from V and 0 from J; bases not matched to a gene: 7. The CDR3 loop spans 15 amino acids. Germline loops: CDR1 KGHSH, CDR2 LQKENI.

The chain employs TRBV30 and TRBJ2-7, with TRBD1 matching over 7 bases. The trim removed 2 bases at V and 6 bases at J, leaving 4 bases unmatched. Germline-derived CDR1 and CDR2 are GTSNPN and SVGIG (reference sequence). The CDR3 sequence is 12 residues long. In nucleotides, the CDR3 is TGTGCCTGGAGTAGGGACAGTTTCGAGCAGTACTTC. Protein: CAWSRDSFEQYF.

This chain connects TRBV6-5 to TRBJ1-1, with a possible D match to TRBD1 (5 bases). Germline V gene data show CDR1 as MNHEY and CDR2 as SVGAGI. The CDR3 is 15 residues long. V lost 5 bases, J lost 3 bases, and 16 bases lay in between. As DNA, the CDR3 is TGTGCCAGCAGTCAAAAGGGACGGAGGGACACTGAAGCTTTCTTT. This gives the protein CASSQKGRRDTEAFF.

This clone was observed a few times. This chain links TRBV30 with TRBJ1-2, with TRBD1 identical over 8 bases. This CDR3 has 16 amino acids. Germline assignment: CDR1 GTSNPN and CDR2 SVGIG (reference sequence). The V gene end was trimmed by 4 bases and the J gene end by 7 bases; junction bases not matched to a gene: 17. The CDR3 nucleotides read TGTGCCTGGATTCGTGCTAACCTTCGGACAGGGTCTGGCTACACCTTC. Translating it yields CAWIRANLRTGSGYTF.

The chain carries TRBV7-9 and TRBJ2-3; 7 nucleotides line up with TRBD1. In germline, CDR1 is SEHNR, CDR2 FQNEAQ (reference sequence). V lost 5 bases, J lost 2 bases, and 7 bases stayed unmatched. The CDR3 runs to 15 residues. The CDR3 DNA sequence: TGTGCCAGCAGCGATAGGACAGGACCCACAGATACGCAGTATTTT. This codes for CASSDRTGPTDTQYF.

The table lists this clone with a count of one. The V call is TRBV3-1 (or the pseudogene TRBV3-2), the J call TRBJ1-1, with D unresolved. The germline V gene has CDR1 LGHDT and CDR2 YNNKEL (reference sequence). V lost 1 base and J lost 6, with 15 bases in between. This CDR3 contains 15 residues. CDR3 nucleotides: TGTGCCAGCAGCCAAGGAGGAATTGGTGGGTCTGAAGCTTTCTTT. It yields the protein CASSQGGIGGSEAFF.

The J gene is TRBJ1-2, the V gene TRBV7-2; no definite D call. The CDR3 has 16 residues. Germline CDR1 SGHTA, CDR2 FQGNSA. The V and J ends lost 1 base and 6 bases respectively, with 18 bases between them. The CDR3 DNA reads as TGTGCCAGCAGCTTAGAATGGGGAGTAGTGAGTCATGGCTACACCTTC. The encoded protein is CASSLEWGVVSHGYTF.

The chain recombines TRBV7-9 with TRBJ2-3; possibly TRBD2 for D (6 bases). Trimming stripped 2 bases from V and 0 bases from J, with 9 bases between. CDR3 length equals 15 residues. The germline CDR1 and CDR2 sequences are SEHNR and FQNEAQ (reference sequence). CDR3: CASSLLRGSTDTQYF. The CDR3, as DNA: TGTGCCAGCAGCTTACTCCGGGGGAGCACAGATACGCAGTATTTT. The variable domain in full, with the rest retrieved from reference TRBV7-9 and TRBJ2-3, is DTGVSQNPRHKITKRGQNVTFRCDPISEHNRLYWYRQTLGQGPEFLTYFQNEAQLEKSRLLSDRFSAERPKGSFSTLEIQRTEQGDSAMYLCASSLLRGSTDTQYFGPGTRLTVL.

The chain employs TRBV4-3 and TRBJ2-7; D is perhaps TRBD1 (6 bases). V dropped 1 base and J dropped 4 bases, with 17 bases sitting between them. CDR1 LGHNA and CDR2 YSLEER come from the germline V gene. CDR3 length: 16 residues. The CDR3 sequence: CASSQGYGAGVYEQYF. The CDR3 bases are TGCGCCAGCAGCCAAGGGTACGGGGCAGGGGTTTACGAGCAGTACTTC.

This clone has just a few counts. The chain has TRBV18 and TRBJ2-5; D is ambiguous. The CDR3 has 13 residues. Germline-derived CDR1 and CDR2 are KGHSH and LQKENI. Trimming took off 4 bases at V and 5 bases at J, with 11 bases between the two ends. The CDR3, as DNA: TGTGCCAGCTCACTCCTCGGTACGGAGACCCAGTACTTC. Translated: CASSLLGTETQYF.

The chain has TRBV7-9 and TRBJ1-2; TRBD1 matches at 8 bases. Unmatched junction bases numbered 4, after V lost 5 bases and J lost 2 bases. Germline V gives CDR1 SEHNR, CDR2 FQNEAQ (reference sequence). This CDR3 is built from 14 residues. The CDR3: CASSPQGGNYGYTF. The DNA of the CDR3 is TGTGCCAGCAGCCCACAGGGGGGGAACTATGGCTACACCTTC.

The chain combines TRBV7-2 with TRBJ2-3; TRBD2 agrees at 9 bases. The germline gives CDR1 SGHTA, CDR2 FQGNSA. With V trimmed by 1 base and J by 4 bases, 6 bases remained unmatched. This CDR3 is built from 16 residues. The CDR3 coding sequence is TGTGCCAGCAGCTTAGGGCTAGCGGGGATCTCAGATACGCAGTATTTT. Translation: CASSLGLAGISDTQYF.

This clone showed up just once. CDR3 in amino acids: CASSVRTSGWTNEKLFF. CDR3 sequence (DNA): TGTGCCAGCAGCGTCAGAACTTCAGGGTGGACTAATGAAAAACTGTTTTTT. This rearrangement joins TRBV7-2 to TRBJ1-4, with D maybe TRBD1 (5 bases). Germline CDR1 reads SGHTA; CDR2 reads FQGNSA. Trimming took 5 bases from V and 2 from J, leaving 18 bases between them. This CDR3 spans 17 amino acids.

The CDR3 DNA is TGTGCCAGCAGTTTACAGGGGGCCCCTGAAGCTTTCTTT. Protein: CASSLQGAPEAFF. The chain uses TRBV12-3 or TRBV12-4 and TRBJ1-1; 8 bases fit TRBD1. CDR3 size: 13 residues. Germline trimming cut 2 bases from V and 6 bases from J; bases unmatched to any gene: 2.

The rearrangement uses TRBV5-4 and TRBJ1-2, with D possibly being TRBD1 (6 bases). Germline CDR1 and CDR2: SGHNT and YYREEE (reference sequence). CDR3 length: 15 residues. Trimming pared 2 bases from V and 4 bases from J, leaving 15 bases between. This CDR3 reads CASSFGGQGAYGYTF. Written as DNA, the CDR3 is TGTGCCAGCAGCTTCGGGGGGCAGGGTGCCTATGGCTACACCTTC.

V gene TRBV3-1 (or the pseudogene TRBV3-2) combines with J gene TRBJ1-2; D unclear. The V gene's germline CDR1 is LGHDT and CDR2 YNNKEL (reference sequence). Trimming took 0 bases from V and 7 from J, leaving 12 bases between them. The CDR3 runs to 14 residues. This CDR3 reads CASSQDRSVGGYTF. CDR3 coding DNA: TGTGCCAGCAGCCAAGACAGATCCGTTGGTGGCTACACCTTC.

J is TRBJ1-5 and V is TRBV5-1; TRBD1 matches at 8 bases. Unmatched junction bases numbered 13, after V lost 4 bases and J lost 7 bases. Germline CDR1 is SGHRS and CDR2 is YFSETQ. The CDR3 loop spans 16 amino acids. The CDR3 DNA reads as TGCGCCAGCAGCCCCACTGGACAGGGAATGGAGCAGCCCCAGCATTTT. This sequence encodes CASSPTGQGMEQPQHF. Filled out from reference TRBV5-1 and TRBJ1-5, the complete variable domain reads KAGVTQTPRYLIKTRGQQVTLSCSPISGHRSVSWYQQTPGQGLQFLFEYFSETQRNKGNFPGRFSGRQFSNSRSEMNVSTLELGDSALYLCASSPTGQGMEQPQHFGDGTRLSIL.

The genes are TRBV7-2 and TRBJ1-5; no reliable D call. Deletions cut 5 bases from V and 4 bases from J, with 9 bases between. Germline values: CDR1 SGHTA, CDR2 FQGNSA. This CDR3 has 13 residues. In DNA, the CDR3 is TGTGCCAGCAGCCCCGGAGGGAATCAGCCCCAGCATTTT. It encodes CASSPGGNQPQHF.

J is TRBJ1-5 and V is TRBV19; D is possibly TRBD1 (5 bases). Trimming shortened V by 3 bases and J by 7 bases, and 19 bases separated the two germline ends. CDR3 length equals 16 residues. Germline V gene lookup returns CDR1 LNHDA and CDR2 SQIVND (reference sequence). The CDR3 nucleotides are TGTGCCAGTAGTATCGCCGGGACTCCCCAGGGACAGCCCCAGCATTTT. This gives the protein CASSIAGTPQGQPQHF.

This sequence joins TRBV7-8 and TRBJ1-5, with TRBD1 identical over 8 bases. Germline V gene data show CDR1 as SGHVS and CDR2 as FQNEAQ. The CDR3 loop spans 15 amino acids. The ends lost 3 bases at V and 6 bases at J; junction bases unmatched: 7. The CDR3 DNA sequence: TGTGCCAGCAGCTTGGAGGACAGGGCGACTCAGCCCCAGCATTTT. Translating it yields CASSLEDRATQPQHF.

The rearrangement uses TRBV30 and TRBJ1-2; TRBD1 is a possible D gene (5 bases). From germline, CDR1 is GTSNPN and CDR2 SVGIG (reference sequence). CDR3 length: 10 residues. This CDR3 reads CAATGGGYTF. The CDR3 DNA follows: TGTGCAGCTACAGGAGGGGGCTACACCTTC. Together with reference TRBV30 and TRBJ1-2, the CDR3 gives the full variable domain: SQTIHQWPATLVQPVGSPLSLECTVEGTSNPNLYWYRQAAGRGLQLLFYSVGIGQISSEVPQNLSASRPQDRQFILSSKKLLLSDSGFYLCAATGGGYTFGSGTRLTVV.

CDR3 DNA: TGTGCCAGCAGCGCCTTACAGGGGGCCAGCACTGAAGCTTTCTTT. This encodes CASSALQGASTEAFF. J is TRBJ1-1 and V is TRBV9, with 9 bases that match TRBD1. The germline V gene has CDR1 SGDLS and CDR2 YYNGEE. J lost 4 bases, V lost 3 bases, and 7 bases had no gene match. This CDR3 spans 15 amino acids.